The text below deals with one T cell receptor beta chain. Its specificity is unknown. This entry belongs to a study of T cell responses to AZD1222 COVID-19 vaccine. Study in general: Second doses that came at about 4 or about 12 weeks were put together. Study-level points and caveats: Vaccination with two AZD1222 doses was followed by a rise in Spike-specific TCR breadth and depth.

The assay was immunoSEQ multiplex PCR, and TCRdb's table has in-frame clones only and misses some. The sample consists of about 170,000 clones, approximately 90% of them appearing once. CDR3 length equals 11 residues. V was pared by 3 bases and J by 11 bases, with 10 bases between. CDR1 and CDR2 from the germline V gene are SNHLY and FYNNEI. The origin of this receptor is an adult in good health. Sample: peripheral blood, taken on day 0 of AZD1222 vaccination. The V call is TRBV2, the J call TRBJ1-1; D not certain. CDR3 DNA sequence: TGTGCCAGCAGTGACGGACGGTGGGCTTTCTTT. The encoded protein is CASSDGRWAFF.